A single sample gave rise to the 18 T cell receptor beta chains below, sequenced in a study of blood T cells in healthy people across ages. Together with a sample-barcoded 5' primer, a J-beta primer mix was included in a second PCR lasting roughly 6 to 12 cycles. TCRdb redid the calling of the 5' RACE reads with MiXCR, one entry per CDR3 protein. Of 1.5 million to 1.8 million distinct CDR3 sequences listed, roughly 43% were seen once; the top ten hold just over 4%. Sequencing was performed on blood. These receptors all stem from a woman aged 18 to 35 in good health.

CDR3: CSARPVGANVLTF. The CDR3 DNA is TGCAGTGCTAGACCCGTCGGGGCCAACGTCCTGACTTTC. The V and J genes are TRBV20-1 and TRBJ2-6; D unclear. From germline, CDR1 is DFQATT and CDR2 SNEGSKA (reference sequence). Trimming stripped 2 bases from V and 4 bases from J, with 6 bases between. This CDR3 contains 13 residues.

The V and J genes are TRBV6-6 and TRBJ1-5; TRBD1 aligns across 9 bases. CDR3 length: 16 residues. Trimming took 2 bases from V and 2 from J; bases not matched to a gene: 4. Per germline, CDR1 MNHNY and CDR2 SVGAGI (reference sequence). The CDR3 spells CASSYIQGAGNQPQHF. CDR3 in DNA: TGTGCCAGCAGTTACATACAGGGGGCTGGCAATCAGCCCCAGCATTTT.

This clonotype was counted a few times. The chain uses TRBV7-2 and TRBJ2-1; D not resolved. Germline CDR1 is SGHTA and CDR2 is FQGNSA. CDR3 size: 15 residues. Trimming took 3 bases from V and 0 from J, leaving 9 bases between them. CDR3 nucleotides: TGTGCCAGCAGCTTTGTCGAGTTCTCCTACAATGAGCAGTTCTTC. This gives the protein CASSFVEFSYNEQFF.

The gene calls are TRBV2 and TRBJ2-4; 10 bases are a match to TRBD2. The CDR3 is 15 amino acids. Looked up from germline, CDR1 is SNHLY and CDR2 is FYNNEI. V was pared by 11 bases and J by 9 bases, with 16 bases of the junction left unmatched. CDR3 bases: TGTGCCGGTGCCCAGGATAACCTAGCGGGAGTCATTCAGTACTTC. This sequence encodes CAGAQDNLAGVIQYF.

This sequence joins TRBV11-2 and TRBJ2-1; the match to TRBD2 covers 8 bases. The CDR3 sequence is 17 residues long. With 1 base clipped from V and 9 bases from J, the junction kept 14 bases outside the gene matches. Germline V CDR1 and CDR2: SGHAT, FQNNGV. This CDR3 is CASSLVALLRGGTEQFF. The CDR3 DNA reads TGTGCCAGCAGCTTAGTAGCCCTCCTACGGGGGGGCACTGAGCAGTTCTTC. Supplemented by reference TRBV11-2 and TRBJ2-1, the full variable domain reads EAGVAQSPRYKIIEKRQSVAFWCNPISGHATLYWYQQILGQGPKLLIQFQNNGVVDDSQLPKDRFSAERLKGVDSTLKIQPAKLEDSAVYLCASSLVALLRGGTEQFFGPGTRLTVL.

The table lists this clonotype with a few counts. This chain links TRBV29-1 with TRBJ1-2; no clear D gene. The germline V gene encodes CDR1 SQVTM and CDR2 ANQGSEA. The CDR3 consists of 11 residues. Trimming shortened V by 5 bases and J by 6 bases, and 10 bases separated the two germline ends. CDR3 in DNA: TGCAGCGTTCGTGCTGGCCATGGCTACACCTTC. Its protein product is CSVRAGHGYTF.

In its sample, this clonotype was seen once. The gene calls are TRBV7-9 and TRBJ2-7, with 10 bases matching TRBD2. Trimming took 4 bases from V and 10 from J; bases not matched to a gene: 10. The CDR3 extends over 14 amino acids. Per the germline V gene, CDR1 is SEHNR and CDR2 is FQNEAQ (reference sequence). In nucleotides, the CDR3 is TGTGCCAGCAGCTCCAGCGGGAGGGTAGCAACCCAGTACTTC. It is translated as CASSSSGRVATQYF.

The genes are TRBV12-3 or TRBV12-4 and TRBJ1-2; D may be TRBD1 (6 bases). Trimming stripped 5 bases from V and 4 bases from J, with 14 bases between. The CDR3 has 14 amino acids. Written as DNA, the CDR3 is TGTGCCAGCAGTGTGAGGACAGCAGCCTATGGCTACACCTTC. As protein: CASSVRTAAYGYTF.

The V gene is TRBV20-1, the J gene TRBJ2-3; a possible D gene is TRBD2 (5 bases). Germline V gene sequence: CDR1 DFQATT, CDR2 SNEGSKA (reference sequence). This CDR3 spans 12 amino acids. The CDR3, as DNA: TGCAGGATTATCGGGGGCACAGATACGCAGTATTTT. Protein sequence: CRIIGGTDTQYF.

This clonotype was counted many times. The CDR3 reads CASSYSTDTDTQYF. As DNA, the CDR3 is TGTGCCAGCAGTTACTCGACGGACACAGATACGCAGTATTTT. The chain is built from TRBV6-6 and TRBJ2-3; no reliable D call. CDR3 length: 14 amino acids. Trimming removed 0 bases from V and 2 bases from J, with 6 bases in between. Germline lookup yields CDR1 MNHNY and CDR2 SVGAGI (reference sequence).

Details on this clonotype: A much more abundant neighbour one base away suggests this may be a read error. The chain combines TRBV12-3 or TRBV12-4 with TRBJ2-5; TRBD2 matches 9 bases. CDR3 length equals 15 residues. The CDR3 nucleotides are TGTGCCCGCAGTCTCCAAGCGGGAGGCCAAGAGACCCAGTACTTC. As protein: CARSLQAGGQETQYF.

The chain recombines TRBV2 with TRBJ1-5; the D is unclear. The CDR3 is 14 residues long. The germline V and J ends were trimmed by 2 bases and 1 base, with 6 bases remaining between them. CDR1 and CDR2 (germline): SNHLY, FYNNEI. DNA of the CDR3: TGTGCCAGCAGTGAAAACTACAGCAATCAGCCCCAGCATTTT. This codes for CASSENYSNQPQHF.

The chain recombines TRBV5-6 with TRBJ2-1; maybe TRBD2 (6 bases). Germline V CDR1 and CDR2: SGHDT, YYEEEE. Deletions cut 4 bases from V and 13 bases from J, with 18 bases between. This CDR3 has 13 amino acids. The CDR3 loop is CASSRGVEETQFF. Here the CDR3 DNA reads TGTGCCAGCAGCCGCGGGGTAGAAGAGACCCAGTTCTTC. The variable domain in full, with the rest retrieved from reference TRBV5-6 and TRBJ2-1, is DAGVTQSPTHLIKTRGQQVTLRCSPKSGHDTVSWYQQALGQGPQFIFQYYEEEERQRGNFPDRFSGHQFPNYSSELNVNALLLGDSALYLCASSRGVEETQFFGPGTRLTVL.

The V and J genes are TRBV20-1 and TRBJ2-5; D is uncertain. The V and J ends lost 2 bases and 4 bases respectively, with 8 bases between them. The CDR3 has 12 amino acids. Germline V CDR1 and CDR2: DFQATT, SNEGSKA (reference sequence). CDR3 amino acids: CSARSRTETQYF. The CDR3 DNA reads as TGCAGTGCTAGAAGCAGAACAGAGACCCAGTACTTC.

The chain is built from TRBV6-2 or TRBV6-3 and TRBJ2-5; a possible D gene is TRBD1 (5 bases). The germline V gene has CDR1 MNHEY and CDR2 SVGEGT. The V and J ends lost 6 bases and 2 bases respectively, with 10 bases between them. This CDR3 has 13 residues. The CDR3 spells CASRLDRQETQYF. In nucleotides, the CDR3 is TGTGCCAGCAGACTCGACAGACAAGAGACCCAGTACTTC.

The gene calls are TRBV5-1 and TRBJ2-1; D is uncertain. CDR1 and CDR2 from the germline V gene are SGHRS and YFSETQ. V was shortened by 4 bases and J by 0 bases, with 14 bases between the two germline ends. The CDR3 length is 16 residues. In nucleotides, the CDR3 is TGCGCCAGCAGCCCTACACCTTTCAGCTCCTACAATGAGCAGTTCTTC. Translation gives CASSPTPFSSYNEQFF. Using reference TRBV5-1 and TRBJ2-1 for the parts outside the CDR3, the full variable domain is KAGVTQTPRYLIKTRGQQVTLSCSPISGHRSVSWYQQTPGQGLQFLFEYFSETQRNKGNFPGRFSGRQFSNSRSEMNVSTLELGDSALYLCASSPTPFSSYNEQFFGPGTRLTVL.

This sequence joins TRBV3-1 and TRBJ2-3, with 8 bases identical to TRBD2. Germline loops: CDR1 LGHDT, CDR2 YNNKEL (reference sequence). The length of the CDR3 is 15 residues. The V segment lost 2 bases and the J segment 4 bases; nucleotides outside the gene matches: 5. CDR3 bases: TGTGCCAGCAGCCAAAACGGGGGGGCGGCAGATACGCAGTATTTT. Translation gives CASSQNGGAADTQYF.

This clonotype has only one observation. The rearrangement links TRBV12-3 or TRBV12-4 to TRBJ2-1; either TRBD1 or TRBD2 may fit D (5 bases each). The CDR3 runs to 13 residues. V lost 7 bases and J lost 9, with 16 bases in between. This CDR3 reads CASTITGAGEQFF. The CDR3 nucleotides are TGTGCCAGCACCATCACAGGCGCGGGTGAGCAGTTCTTC.